Listed here are 7 T cell receptor beta chains from one sample, sequenced in a study of cytomegalovirus exposure and HLA in healthy donors. Profiling relied on immunoSEQ multiplex PCR, and the TCRdb table lists in-frame clones only, not all of them. The sample lists about 140,000 clones, approximately 87% occurring once. Material for sequencing was PBMCs. These receptor sequences come from a young man in good health and CMV-seronegative.

This chain uses TRBV5-1 with TRBJ2-2; TRBD1 agrees at 7 bases. Germline values: CDR1 SGHRS, CDR2 YFSETQ. The CDR3 contains 14 residues. V lost 0 bases, J lost 6 bases, and 2 bases stayed unmatched. The CDR3 sequence is CASSLDRGPGELFF. Here the CDR3 DNA reads TGCGCCAGCAGCTTGGATAGGGGGCCCGGGGAGCTGTTTTTT.

In this sample, this clone turned up a few times. The V call is TRBV27, the J call TRBJ2-7, with 11 positions matching TRBD2. There are 16 residues in the CDR3. Germline V gives CDR1 MNHEY, CDR2 SMNVEV (reference sequence). V lost 6 bases, J lost 0 bases, and 7 bases stayed unmatched. The CDR3 nucleotides are TGTGCCAGCAGCCCCTCTAGCGGGAGGATCTCCTACGAGCAGTACTTC. It encodes CASSPSSGRISYEQYF.

The V call is TRBV5-1, the J call TRBJ2-1, with 12 positions matching TRBD2. This CDR3 is built from 19 residues. Germline loops: CDR1 SGHRS, CDR2 YFSETQ. Trimming at V came to 0 bases and at J to 0 bases, leaving 7 bases not matched to a gene. The DNA of the CDR3 is TGCGCCAGCAGCTTGGGGACTAGCGGGGCAAGTAGCTCCTACAATGAGCAGTTCTTC. This encodes CASSLGTSGASSSYNEQFF.

This chain links TRBV11-3 with TRBJ2-7, with D possibly being TRBD2 (6 bases). The CDR3 totals 15 residues. Trimming pared 4 bases from V and 7 bases from J, leaving 20 bases between. The germline CDR1 and CDR2 sequences are SGHNT and YENEEA. CDR3 coding DNA: TGTGCCAGCAGCTCAAACCGGGACTCCGAGGGGGAGCAGTACTTC. As protein: CASSSNRDSEGEQYF.

V is TRBV5-6 and J is TRBJ2-7; TRBD1 matches at 7 bases. The CDR3 is 14 residues long. Germline V gene data show CDR1 as SGHDT and CDR2 as YYEEEE. V gave up 2 bases and J gave up 6 bases; unmatched junction bases: 8. Here the CDR3 reads CASSLEMDRREQYF. DNA for the CDR3: TGTGCCAGCAGCTTAGAAATGGACAGGCGCGAGCAGTACTTC. Looking up the rest from reference TRBV5-6 and TRBJ2-7 gives the full variable domain: DAGVTQSPTHLIKTRGQQVTLRCSPKSGHDTVSWYQQALGQGPQFIFQYYEEEERQRGNFPDRFSGHQFPNYSSELNVNALLLGDSALYLCASSLEMDRREQYFGPGTRLTVT.

The genes are TRBV18 and TRBJ2-1, with 7 bases identical to TRBD2. The CDR3 totals 13 residues. The V segment lost 3 bases and the J segment 8 bases; nucleotides outside the gene matches: 4. The V gene's germline CDR1 is KGHSH and CDR2 LQKENI. The CDR3 nucleotides read TGTGCCAGCTCACCTGGACTAGAGGATGAGCAGTTCTTC. It is translated as CASSPGLEDEQFF. Full variable domain (rest looked up from reference TRBV18 and TRBJ2-1): NAGVMQNPRHLVRRRGQEARLRCSPMKGHSHVYWYRQLPEEGLKFMVYLQKENIIDESGMPKERFSAEFPKEGPSILRIQQVVRGDSAAYFCASSPGLEDEQFFGPGTRLTVL.

The chain combines TRBV11-2 with TRBJ2-5; tentative D call: TRBD2 (6 bases). The germline CDR1 and CDR2 sequences are SGHAT and FQNNGV. The CDR3 is 14 amino acids. With 5 bases removed from V and 5 bases from J, the gap between germline ends came to 15 bases. The CDR3 loop is CASSVGTSLETQYF. The DNA of the CDR3 is TGTGCCAGCAGCGTCGGGACTTCTCTGGAGACCCAGTACTTC.